These 23 T cell receptor beta chains came from one sample sequenced in a study of T-cell reconstitution after alpha-beta-depleted transplantation in children. Unique molecular identifiers were used to barcode this TCRbeta library. One entry per CDR3 protein, called by TCRdb with MiXCR from the PCR reads. The sample has just over 950,000 distinct CDR3 sequences; about 29% are singletons. The starting material was PBMCs, mostly from graft donor cells, obtained 360 days after TCRalphabeta/CD19-depleted stem cell transplant. The receptor source for this set is a boy under two years old who had a stem cell transplant for SCID, so the T cells may come from the graft donor.

V is TRBV20-1 and J is TRBJ2-3; no firm D call. The CDR3 extends over 15 amino acids. Between the trimmed V and J ends, which lost 6 bases and 0 bases, there was a span of 16 bases. The V gene's germline CDR1 is DFQATT and CDR2 SNEGSKA (reference sequence). CDR3 region: CSATLRVWSTDTQYF. CDR3 sequence (DNA): TGCAGTGCCACTCTCCGGGTGTGGAGCACAGATACGCAGTATTTT.

This clonotype was observed a few times. The chain links TRBV12-3 or TRBV12-4 to TRBJ2-4; a possible D gene is TRBD2 (6 bases). Trimming left V 1 base short and J 0 bases short, with 16 bases between. This CDR3 contains 18 residues. CDR3 coding DNA: TGTGCCAGCAGTTTAGAACCCTGGACTAACTTAGCCAAAAACATTCAGTACTTC. This encodes CASSLEPWTNLAKNIQYF.

The gene calls are TRBV19 and TRBJ1-5; D call uncertain. V shed 5 bases and J shed 5 bases, with 16 bases lying between them. Germline CDR1 reads LNHDA; CDR2 reads SQIVND (reference sequence). CDR3 length: 15 amino acids. The CDR3 here is CASSLGSSSYQPQHF. Here the CDR3 DNA reads TGTGCCAGTAGTCTAGGAAGCAGTTCCTATCAGCCCCAGCATTTT.

CDR3 loop: CATSDFGTQYF. Here the CDR3 DNA reads TGTGCCACCAGTGATTTCGGGACCCAGTACTTC. This chain connects TRBV24-1 to TRBJ2-5; no clear D. This CDR3 has 11 amino acids. Germline V lookup: CDR1 KGHDR, CDR2 SFDVKD. Trimming took off 1 base at V and 7 bases at J, with 3 bases between the two ends.

This chain joins TRBV7-9 and TRBJ2-7; TRBD2 matches at 11 bases. From germline, CDR1 is SEHNR and CDR2 FQNEAQ (reference sequence). The CDR3 has 16 residues. V trimming: 2 bases; J trimming: 1 base; junction bases outside the gene matches: 4. CDR3 in amino acids: CASSLLTSGDSYEQYF. The CDR3 bases are TGTGCCAGCAGCTTATTGACTAGCGGGGATTCCTACGAGCAGTACTTC.

A few counts support this clonotype. V usage is TRBV5-1 and J usage is TRBJ2-3; weak D call: TRBD1 (6 bases). Per germline, CDR1 SGHRS and CDR2 YFSETQ. The germline V and J ends were trimmed by 4 bases and 0 bases, with 15 bases remaining between them. The CDR3 is 16 amino acids. The CDR3 bases are TGCGCCAGCAGCCTACAGGGCCCCACTAGCACAGATACGCAGTATTTT. Translation: CASSLQGPTSTDTQYF.

The chain combines TRBV20-1 with TRBJ2-1, with 8 positions matching TRBD2. V dropped 5 bases and J dropped 4; count of bases not matched to a gene: 10. Germline loops: CDR1 DFQATT, CDR2 SNEGSKA (reference sequence). CDR3 size: 15 residues. The CDR3 is CSASRGVPMYNEQFF. The CDR3 DNA is TGCAGTGCTTCGCGGGGGGTCCCTATGTACAATGAGCAGTTCTTC.

This clonotype was observed a few times. The chain employs TRBV6-2 or TRBV6-3 and TRBJ2-1; 9 nucleotides align to TRBD2. The trim removed 6 bases at V and 2 bases at J, leaving 5 bases unmatched. This CDR3 spans 15 amino acids. Germline values: CDR1 MNHEY, CDR2 SVGEGT. CDR3 sequence (DNA): TGTGCCAGCAGAGGTGCGGGGGGGGCCTACAATGAGCAGTTCTTC. Encoded protein: CASRGAGGAYNEQFF.

The chain is built from TRBV4-3 and TRBJ1-5, with TRBD1 as a possible D gene (5 bases). The CDR3 totals 15 residues. With 0 bases removed from V and 9 bases from J, the gap between germline ends came to 15 bases. Per germline, CDR1 LGHNA and CDR2 YSLEER. The CDR3 reads CASSQDLGGFLPQHF. CDR3 DNA: TGCGCCAGCAGCCAAGACCTCGGGGGGTTTTTGCCCCAGCATTTT.

The V gene is TRBV27, the J gene TRBJ2-3; TRBD2 might be the D (6 bases). V was pared by 5 bases and J by 0 bases, with 9 bases between. The CDR3 runs to 14 residues. The germline V gene has CDR1 MNHEY and CDR2 SMNVEV (reference sequence). The CDR3 DNA reads as TGTGCCAGCAGTACTAGCCTGAGCACAGATACGCAGTATTTT. Residues: CASSTSLSTDTQYF.

This clonotype appeared a few times. The gene calls are TRBV30 and TRBJ2-5, with D unresolved. Per germline, CDR1 GTSNPN and CDR2 SVGIG (reference sequence). The CDR3 spans 14 residues. Trimming removed 1 base at V and 2 bases at J, with 11 bases between. The CDR3 DNA sequence: TGTGCCTGGAGTGGATGGTTGCCACAAGAGACCCAGTACTTC. It yields the protein CAWSGWLPQETQYF.

This clonotype appeared a few times. The chain links TRBV7-9 to TRBJ2-5; maybe TRBD1 (6 bases). The CDR3 runs 13 residues. Germline assignment: CDR1 SEHNR and CDR2 FQNEAQ (reference sequence). V lost 5 bases to trimming and J lost 3 bases, with 10 bases between them. The chain's CDR3 is CASSRDNEETQYF. The CDR3 coding sequence is TGTGCCAGCAGCCGGGACAATGAAGAGACCCAGTACTTC. The full variable domain, with the rest looked up from reference TRBV7-9 and TRBJ2-5, is DTGVSQNPRHKITKRGQNVTFRCDPISEHNRLYWYRQTLGQGPEFLTYFQNEAQLEKSRLLSDRFSAERPKGSFSTLEIQRTEQGDSAMYLCASSRDNEETQYFGPGTRLLVL.

This chain joins TRBV20-1 and TRBJ1-5; D gene unclear. Looked up from germline, CDR1 is DFQATT and CDR2 is SNEGSKA (reference sequence). The V end lost 0 bases, the J end lost 6 bases, and 6 bases lay between the germline ends. The CDR3 is made up of 12 amino acids. As DNA, the CDR3 is TGCAGTGCTAGAGATACCGGTCAGCCCCAGCATTTT. It encodes CSARDTGQPQHF.

Many counts were recorded for this clonotype. V and J are TRBV20-1 and TRBJ2-2, with TRBD2 identical over 7 bases. The CDR3 is made up of 15 amino acids. V gave up 0 bases and J gave up 3 bases; unmatched junction bases: 4. The germline V gene has CDR1 DFQATT and CDR2 SNEGSKA (reference sequence). CDR3: CSAREGSGHTGELFF. The CDR3 DNA follows: TGCAGTGCTAGAGAAGGTAGCGGGCACACCGGGGAGCTGTTTTTT.

In this sample, this clonotype turned up a few times. V and J are TRBV7-8 and TRBJ1-1; 12 bases are shared with TRBD1. The V and J ends lost 1 base and 3 bases, in that order; junction bases with no gene match: 3. CDR1 SGHVS and CDR2 FQNEAQ come from the germline V gene. This CDR3 comprises 16 residues. The CDR3 sequence: CASSLVGQGADTEAFF. Written as DNA, the CDR3 is TGTGCCAGCAGCTTAGTGGGACAGGGGGCGGACACTGAAGCTTTCTTT.

This sequence joins TRBV29-1 and TRBJ1-3, with TRBD1 matching 8 bases. V was clipped by 8 bases and J by 2 bases; unmatched bases: 5. This CDR3 is 13 amino acids long. Per the germline V gene, CDR1 is SQVTM and CDR2 is ANQGSEA. As DNA, the CDR3 is TGCAGCACGCGACAGGGGACTGGAAACACCATATATTTT. Protein product: CSTRQGTGNTIYF.

V usage is TRBV5-5 and J usage is TRBJ2-7; D assignment may be TRBD1 or TRBD2 (5 bases each). Germline CDR1 is SGHKS and CDR2 is YYEKEE (reference sequence). Trimming took 0 bases from V and 7 from J, leaving 11 bases between them. This CDR3 is 13 amino acids long. CDR3 residues: CASSLEVGEEQYF. The CDR3 DNA reads TGTGCCAGCAGCTTGGAAGTGGGGGAGGAGCAGTACTTC.

In its sample, this clonotype was seen a few times. The chain recombines TRBV9 with TRBJ1-2; D unclear. The CDR3 loop spans 15 amino acids. V was pared by 0 bases and J by 8 bases, with 17 bases between. Germline values: CDR1 SGDLS, CDR2 YYNGEE. The CDR3 spells CASSVVEGTTKGYTF. CDR3 coding DNA: TGTGCCAGCAGCGTAGTGGAGGGTACAACAAAAGGCTACACCTTC.

The CDR3, as DNA: TGTGCCAGCCCGGACAGGGGTAGATCACCCCTCCACTTT. Its protein product is CASPDRGRSPLHF. The chain carries TRBV6-2 or TRBV6-3 and TRBJ1-6, with TRBD1 identical over 9 bases. Germline V gives CDR1 MNHEY, CDR2 SVGEGT. V trimming: 8 bases; J trimming: 10 bases; junction bases outside the gene matches: 6. The CDR3 sequence is 13 residues long.

The chain carries TRBV4-1 and TRBJ2-7; D unresolved. The CDR3 has 13 residues. The germline CDR1 and CDR2 sequences are MGHRA and YSYEKL. Trimming left V 1 base short and J 8 bases short, with 12 bases between. In DNA, the CDR3 is TGCGCCAGCAGCCAAGTACCTATCGAGAAGCAGTACTTC. Translating gives CASSQVPIEKQYF.

The chain carries TRBV7-8 and TRBJ2-3, with 10 bases identical to TRBD2. V lost 5 bases and J lost 9; bases outside the gene matches: 17. This CDR3 region has 17 residues. CDR1 and CDR2 (germline): SGHVS, FQNEAQ. The CDR3 loop reads CASSPLSGSGGSKTQYF. The CDR3 DNA reads as TGTGCCAGCAGCCCCCTCTCTGGTAGCGGGGGGTCAAAAACGCAGTATTTT.

The V and J genes are TRBV29-1 and TRBJ2-4, with 9 bases lining up with TRBD1. The CDR3 loop spans 13 amino acids. V was pared by 7 bases and J by 4 bases, with 5 bases of the junction left unmatched. Germline-derived CDR1 and CDR2 are SQVTM and ANQGSEA. The CDR3 loop reads CSAGGTGKNIQYF. The CDR3 region has the DNA TGCAGCGCCGGTGGGACAGGGAAAAACATTCAGTACTTC.

This rearrangement joins TRBV6-5 to TRBJ1-2, with 10 bases fitting TRBD1. The CDR3 is made up of 16 amino acids. The trim removed 0 bases at V and 8 bases at J, leaving 9 bases unmatched. Per germline, CDR1 MNHEY and CDR2 SVGAGI. CDR3 coding DNA: TGTGCCAGCAGTTACTCGAAGACGGGACAGGGGAGGGGCTACACCTTC. Translating gives CASSYSKTGQGRGYTF.